The present entry profiles one T cell receptor (beta chain) with its context. The sample belongs to a study of blood T cell repertoires in COVID-19. Study information: Italy, Spain and the United States were the sources of the convalescent and acute COVID-19 samples.

Germline V lookup: CDR1 LGHNT, CDR2 FRNRAP. The V gene lost 5 bases and the J gene lost 0 bases, with 7 bases spanning the gap. The CDR3 is 14 amino acids. Per the study methods: It was from reference gene primer amplification that nucleated cell counts were estimated. Produced via immunoSEQ multiplex PCR; TCRdb's table is partial and in-frame only. V and J calls and clone size come straight from that table; D and trimming were deduced from the DNA. This table holds some 57,000 clones, around 92% found once. This clonotype originated in a man aged 45-60 years with active COVID-19. Sequencing was performed on peripheral blood. J is TRBJ1-4 and V is TRBV12-5; D not resolved. The CDR3 DNA reads as TGTGCTAGTGGTCGGGATGCAACTAATGAAAAACTGTTTTTT. Amino acids: CASGRDATNEKLFF.